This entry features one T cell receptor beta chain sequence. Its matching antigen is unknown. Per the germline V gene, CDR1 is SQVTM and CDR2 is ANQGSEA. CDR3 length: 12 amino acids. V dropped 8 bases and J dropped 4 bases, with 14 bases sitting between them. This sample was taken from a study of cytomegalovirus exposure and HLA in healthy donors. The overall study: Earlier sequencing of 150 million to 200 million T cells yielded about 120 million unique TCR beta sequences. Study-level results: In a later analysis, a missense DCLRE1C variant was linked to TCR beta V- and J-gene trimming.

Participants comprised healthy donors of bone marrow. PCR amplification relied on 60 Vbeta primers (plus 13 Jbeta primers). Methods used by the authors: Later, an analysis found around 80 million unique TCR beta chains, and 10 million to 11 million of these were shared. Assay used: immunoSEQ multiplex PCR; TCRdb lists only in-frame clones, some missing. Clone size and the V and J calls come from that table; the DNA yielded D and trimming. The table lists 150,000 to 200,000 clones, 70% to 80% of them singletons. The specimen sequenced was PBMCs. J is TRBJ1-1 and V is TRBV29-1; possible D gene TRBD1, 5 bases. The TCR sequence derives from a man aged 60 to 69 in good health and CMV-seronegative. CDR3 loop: CSSWGGTTEAFF. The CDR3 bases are TGCAGCTCATGGGGGGGGACCACTGAAGCTTTCTTT. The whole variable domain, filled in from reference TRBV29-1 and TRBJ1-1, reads SAVISQKPSRDICQRGTSLTIQCQVDSQVTMMFWYRQQPGQSLTLIATANQGSEATYESGFVIDKFPISRPNLTFSTLTVSNMSPEDSSIYLCSSWGGTTEAFFGQGTRLTVV.